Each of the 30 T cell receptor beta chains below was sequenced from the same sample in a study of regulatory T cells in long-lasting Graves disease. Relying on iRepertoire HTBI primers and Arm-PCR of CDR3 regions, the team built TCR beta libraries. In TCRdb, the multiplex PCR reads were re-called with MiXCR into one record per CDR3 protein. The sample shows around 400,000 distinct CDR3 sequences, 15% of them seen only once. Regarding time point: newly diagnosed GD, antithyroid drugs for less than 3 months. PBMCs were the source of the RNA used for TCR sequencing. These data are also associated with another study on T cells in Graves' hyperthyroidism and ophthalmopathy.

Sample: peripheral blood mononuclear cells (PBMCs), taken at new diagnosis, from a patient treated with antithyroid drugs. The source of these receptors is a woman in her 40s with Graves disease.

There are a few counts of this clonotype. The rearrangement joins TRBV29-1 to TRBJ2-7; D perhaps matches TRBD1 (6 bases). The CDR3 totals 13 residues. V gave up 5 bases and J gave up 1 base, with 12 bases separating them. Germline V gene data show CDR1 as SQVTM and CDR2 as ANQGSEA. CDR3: CSVLTGSSYEQYF. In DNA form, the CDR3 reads TGCAGCGTTCTAACAGGGTCATCCTACGAGCAGTACTTC.

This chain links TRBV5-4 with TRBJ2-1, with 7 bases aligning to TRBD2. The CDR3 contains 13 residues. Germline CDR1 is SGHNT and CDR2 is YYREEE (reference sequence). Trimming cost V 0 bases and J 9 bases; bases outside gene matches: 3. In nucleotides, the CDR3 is TGTGCCAGCAGCTTGGTGGGGGAGGGTGAGCAGTTCTTC. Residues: CASSLVGEGEQFF.

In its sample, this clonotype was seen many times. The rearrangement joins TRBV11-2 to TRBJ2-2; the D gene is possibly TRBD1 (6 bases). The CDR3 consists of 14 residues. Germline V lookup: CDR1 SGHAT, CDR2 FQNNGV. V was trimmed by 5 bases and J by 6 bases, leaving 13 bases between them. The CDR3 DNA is TGTGCCAGCAGCCACCTCAGGGGTGCCGGGGAGCTGTTTTTT. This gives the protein CASSHLRGAGELFF.

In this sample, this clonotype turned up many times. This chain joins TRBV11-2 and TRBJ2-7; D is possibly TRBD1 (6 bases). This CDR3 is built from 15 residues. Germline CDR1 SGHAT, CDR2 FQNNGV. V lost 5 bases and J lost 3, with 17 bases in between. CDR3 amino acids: CASSNLRTDYYEQYF. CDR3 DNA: TGTGCCAGCAGCAACCTGCGGACAGACTACTACGAGCAGTACTTC.

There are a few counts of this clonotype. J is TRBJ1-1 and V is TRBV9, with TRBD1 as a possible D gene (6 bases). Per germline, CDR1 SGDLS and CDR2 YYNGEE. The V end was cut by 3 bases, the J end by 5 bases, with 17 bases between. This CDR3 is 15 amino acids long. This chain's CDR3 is CASSGGPGEGTEAFF. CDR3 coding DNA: TGTGCCAGCAGCGGGGGACCAGGGGAGGGAACTGAAGCTTTCTTT.

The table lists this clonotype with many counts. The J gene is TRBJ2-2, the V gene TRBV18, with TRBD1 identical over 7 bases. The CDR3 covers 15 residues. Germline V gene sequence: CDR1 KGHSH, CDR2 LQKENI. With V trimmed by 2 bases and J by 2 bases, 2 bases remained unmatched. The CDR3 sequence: CASSPRDRNTGELFF. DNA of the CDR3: TGTGCCAGCTCACCAAGGGACAGAAACACCGGGGAGCTGTTTTTT.

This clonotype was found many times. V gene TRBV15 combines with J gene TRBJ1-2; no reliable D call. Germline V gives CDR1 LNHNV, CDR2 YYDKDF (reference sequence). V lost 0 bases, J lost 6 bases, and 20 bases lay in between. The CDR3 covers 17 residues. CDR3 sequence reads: CATSRDWVEGLKNGYTF. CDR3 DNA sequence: TGTGCCACCAGCAGAGATTGGGTCGAGGGTCTCAAAAATGGCTACACCTTC.

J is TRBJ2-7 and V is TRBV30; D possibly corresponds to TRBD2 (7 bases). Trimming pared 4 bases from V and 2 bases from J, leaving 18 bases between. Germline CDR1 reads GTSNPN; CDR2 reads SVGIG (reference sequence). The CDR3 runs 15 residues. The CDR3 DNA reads TGTGCCTGGACTCCCGGGGGGCTTAGCGCCTACGAGCAGTACTTC. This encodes CAWTPGGLSAYEQYF.

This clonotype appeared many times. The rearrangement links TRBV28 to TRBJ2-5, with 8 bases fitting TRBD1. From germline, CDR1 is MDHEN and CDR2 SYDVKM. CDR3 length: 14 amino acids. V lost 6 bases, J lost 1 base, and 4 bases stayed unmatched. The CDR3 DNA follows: TGTGCCAGCAGAAAAGGACAGGGCCAAGAGACCCAGTACTTC. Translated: CASRKGQGQETQYF.

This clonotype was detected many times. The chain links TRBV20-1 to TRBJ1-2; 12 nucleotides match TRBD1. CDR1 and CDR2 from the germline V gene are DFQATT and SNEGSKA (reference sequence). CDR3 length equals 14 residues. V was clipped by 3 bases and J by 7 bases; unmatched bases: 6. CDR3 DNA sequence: TGCAGTGCTAGCTCACAGGGACAGGGGGCTGGCTACACCTTC. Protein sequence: CSASSQGQGAGYTF.

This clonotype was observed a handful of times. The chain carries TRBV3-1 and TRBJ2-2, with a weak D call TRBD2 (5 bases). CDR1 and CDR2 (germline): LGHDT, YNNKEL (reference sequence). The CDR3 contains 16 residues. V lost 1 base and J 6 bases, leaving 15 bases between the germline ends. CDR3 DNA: TGTGCCAGCAGCCAAGGGACTGTGAGGCTCGCCGGGGAGCTGTTTTTT. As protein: CASSQGTVRLAGELFF.

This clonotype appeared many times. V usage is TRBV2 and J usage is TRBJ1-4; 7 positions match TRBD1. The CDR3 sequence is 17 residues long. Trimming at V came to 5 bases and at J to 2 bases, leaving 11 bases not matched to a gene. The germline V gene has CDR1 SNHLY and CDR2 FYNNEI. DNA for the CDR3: TGTGCCAGCAGTTCCTCACAGGGGTGGAGGACTAATGAAAAACTGTTTTTT. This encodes CASSSSQGWRTNEKLFF.

The DNA for the CDR3 is TGTGCCAGCACTAGGACAGGGGGCGCATTTGGCTACACCTTC. As protein: CASTRTGGAFGYTF. This rearrangement joins TRBV28 to TRBJ1-2, with 11 bases that match TRBD1. The germline CDR1 and CDR2 sequences are MDHEN and SYDVKM. The CDR3 has 14 residues. Unmatched junction bases numbered 8, after V lost 7 bases and J lost 7 bases.

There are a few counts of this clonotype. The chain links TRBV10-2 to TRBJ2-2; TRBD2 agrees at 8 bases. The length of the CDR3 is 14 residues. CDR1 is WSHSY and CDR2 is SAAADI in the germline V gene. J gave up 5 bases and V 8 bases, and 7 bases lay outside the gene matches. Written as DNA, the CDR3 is TGCGCCAGCTCGGCGGGAGGCCCTACCGGGGAGCTGTTTTTT. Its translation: CASSAGGPTGELFF.

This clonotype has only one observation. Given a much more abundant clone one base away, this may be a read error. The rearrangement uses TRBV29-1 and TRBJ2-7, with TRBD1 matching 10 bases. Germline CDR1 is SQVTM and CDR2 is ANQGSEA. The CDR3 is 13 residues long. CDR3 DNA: TGCGGCGTTGAGGGGACAGGGGCCTACGAGCAGTACTTC. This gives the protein CGVEGTGAYEQYF.

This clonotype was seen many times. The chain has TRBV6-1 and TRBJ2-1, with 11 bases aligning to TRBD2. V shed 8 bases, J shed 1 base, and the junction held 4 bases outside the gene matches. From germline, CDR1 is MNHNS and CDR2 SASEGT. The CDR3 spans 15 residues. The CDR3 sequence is CASGSGRVSYNEQFF. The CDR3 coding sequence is TGTGCCAGCGGTAGCGGGAGGGTATCCTACAATGAGCAGTTCTTC.

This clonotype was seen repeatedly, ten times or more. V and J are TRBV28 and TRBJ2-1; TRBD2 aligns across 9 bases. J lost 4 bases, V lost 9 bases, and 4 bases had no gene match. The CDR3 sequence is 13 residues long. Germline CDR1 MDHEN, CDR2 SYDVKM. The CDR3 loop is CASLAGEYNEQFF. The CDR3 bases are TGTGCCAGTTTAGCGGGAGAGTACAATGAGCAGTTCTTC.

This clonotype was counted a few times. In DNA, the CDR3 is TGTGCCAGTAGACTGCGTGGGATCTCGGGACCAGCCACAGATACGCAGTATTTT. Translating it yields CASRLRGISGPATDTQYF. The genes are TRBV19 and TRBJ2-3; D possibly matches TRBD1 or TRBD2 (5 bases each). Trimming took off 6 bases at V and 2 bases at J, with 24 bases between the two ends. The CDR3 is made up of 18 amino acids. Per the germline V gene, CDR1 is LNHDA and CDR2 is SQIVND (reference sequence).

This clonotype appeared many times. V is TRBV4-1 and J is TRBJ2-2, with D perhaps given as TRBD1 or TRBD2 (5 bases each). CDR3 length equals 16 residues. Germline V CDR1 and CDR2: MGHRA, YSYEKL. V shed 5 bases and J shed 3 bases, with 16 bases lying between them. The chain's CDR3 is CASSKGNVGDTGELFF. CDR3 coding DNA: TGCGCCAGCAGCAAGGGGAATGTCGGGGACACCGGGGAGCTGTTTTTT.

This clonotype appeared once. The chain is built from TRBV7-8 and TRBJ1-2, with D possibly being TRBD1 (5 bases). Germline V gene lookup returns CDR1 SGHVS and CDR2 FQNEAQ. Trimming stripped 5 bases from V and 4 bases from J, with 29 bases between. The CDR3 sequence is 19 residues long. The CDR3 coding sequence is TGTGCCAGCAGCCATCTAGGATCCCGGAGGGGCATCCTGGGCTATGGCTACACCTTC. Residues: CASSHLGSRRGILGYGYTF. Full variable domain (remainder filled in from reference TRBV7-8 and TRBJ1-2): GAGVSQSPRYKVAKRGQDVALRCDPISGHVSLFWYQQALGQGPEFLTYFQNEAQLDKSGLPSDRFFAERPEGSVSTLKIQRTQQEDSAVYLCASSHLGSRRGILGYGYTFGSGTRLTVV.

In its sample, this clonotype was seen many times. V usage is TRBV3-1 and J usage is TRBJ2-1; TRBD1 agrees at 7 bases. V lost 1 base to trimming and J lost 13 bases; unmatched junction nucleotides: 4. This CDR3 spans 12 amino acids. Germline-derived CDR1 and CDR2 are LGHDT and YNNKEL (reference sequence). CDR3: CASSQATGSQFF. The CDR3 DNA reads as TGTGCCAGCAGCCAAGCGACAGGGTCTCAGTTCTTC.

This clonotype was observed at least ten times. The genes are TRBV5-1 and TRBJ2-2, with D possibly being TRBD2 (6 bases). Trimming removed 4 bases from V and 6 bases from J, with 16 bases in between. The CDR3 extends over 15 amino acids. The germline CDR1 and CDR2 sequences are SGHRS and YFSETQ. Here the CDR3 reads CASSMLTRPAGELFF. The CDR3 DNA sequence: TGCGCCAGCAGCATGCTGACTAGACCGGCCGGGGAGCTGTTTTTT.

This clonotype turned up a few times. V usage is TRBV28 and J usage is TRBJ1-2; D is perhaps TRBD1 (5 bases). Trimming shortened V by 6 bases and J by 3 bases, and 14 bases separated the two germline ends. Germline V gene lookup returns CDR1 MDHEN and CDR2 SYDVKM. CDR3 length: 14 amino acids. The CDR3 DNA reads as TGTGCCAGCAGCCCTGGGACCGACTACTATGGCTACACCTTC. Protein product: CASSPGTDYYGYTF.

The CDR3 region has the DNA TGTGCCAGCAGCCGAGACGGCTACTCTGGAAACACCATATATTTT. It encodes CASSRDGYSGNTIYF. J is TRBJ1-3 and V is TRBV14, with no clear D. The V and J ends lost 4 bases and 0 bases respectively, with 10 bases between them. This CDR3 is built from 15 residues. Germline V gene lookup returns CDR1 SGHDN and CDR2 FVKESK.

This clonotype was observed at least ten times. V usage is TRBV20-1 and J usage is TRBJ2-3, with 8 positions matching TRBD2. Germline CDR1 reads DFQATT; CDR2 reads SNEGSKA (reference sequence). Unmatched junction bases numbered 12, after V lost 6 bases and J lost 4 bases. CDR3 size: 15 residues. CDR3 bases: TGCAGTGCCCCCCGTGGAGCGGGAGATCCAGATACGCAGTATTTT. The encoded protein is CSAPRGAGDPDTQYF.

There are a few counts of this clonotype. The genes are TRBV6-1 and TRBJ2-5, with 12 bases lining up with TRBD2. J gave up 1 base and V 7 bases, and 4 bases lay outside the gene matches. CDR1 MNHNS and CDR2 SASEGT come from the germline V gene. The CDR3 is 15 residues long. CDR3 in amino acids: CASTRLAGAQETQYF. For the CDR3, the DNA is TGTGCCAGCACCCGACTAGCGGGGGCCCAAGAGACCCAGTACTTC.

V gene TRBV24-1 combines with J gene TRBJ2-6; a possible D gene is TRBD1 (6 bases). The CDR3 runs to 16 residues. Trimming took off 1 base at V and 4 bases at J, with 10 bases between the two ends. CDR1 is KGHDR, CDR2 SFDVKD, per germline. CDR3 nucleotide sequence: TGTGCCACCAGTGATTTCGGAGACAGGGGGGCCAACGTCCTGACTTTC. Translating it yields CATSDFGDRGANVLTF.

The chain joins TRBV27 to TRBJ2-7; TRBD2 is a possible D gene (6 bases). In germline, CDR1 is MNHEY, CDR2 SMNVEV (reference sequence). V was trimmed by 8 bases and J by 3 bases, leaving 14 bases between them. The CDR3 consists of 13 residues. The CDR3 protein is CASGWTTNYEQYF. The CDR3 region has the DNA TGTGCCAGCGGTTGGACTACAAACTACGAGCAGTACTTC.

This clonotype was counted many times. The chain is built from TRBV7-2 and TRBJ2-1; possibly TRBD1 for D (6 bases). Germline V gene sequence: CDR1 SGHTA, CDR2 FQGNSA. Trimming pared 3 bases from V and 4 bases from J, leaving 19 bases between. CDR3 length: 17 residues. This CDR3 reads CASSFSGVRTSYNEQFF. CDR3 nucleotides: TGTGCCAGCAGCTTCTCAGGGGTCAGGACATCTTACAATGAGCAGTTCTTC.

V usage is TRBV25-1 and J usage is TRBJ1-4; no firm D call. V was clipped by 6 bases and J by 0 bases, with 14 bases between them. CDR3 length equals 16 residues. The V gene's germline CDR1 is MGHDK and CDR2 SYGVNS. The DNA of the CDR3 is TGTGCCAGCAGCAAAGGGTTATTAGCAACTAATGAAAAACTGTTTTTT. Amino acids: CASSKGLLATNEKLFF.